This passage covers 31 T cell receptor beta chains from one sample sequenced in a study of vaccination and CD4 T cells after COVID-19. No antigens are known for them. An Oncomine TCR Beta short-read assay was used to sequence the DNA from cultured CD4+ T cells. From the PCR reads, TCRdb called clonotypes with MiXCR, one entry per CDR3 protein. The repertoire holds some 15,000 distinct CDR3 sequences, with roughly 30% as singletons. Noted treatment: approximately 9-day PBMC culture with coronavirus spike peptide pools or control peptides (ViraFEST assay). This specimen consisted of CD4+ T cells from blood, cultured in vitro, obtained after SARS-CoV-2 vaccination. The receptors come from a human donor who had recovered from COVID-19.

This chain connects TRBV6-1 to TRBJ2-7; 7 bases match TRBD1. Germline V lookup: CDR1 MNHNS, CDR2 SASEGT. Trimming removed 11 bases from V and 2 bases from J; junction bases left unmatched: 6. The CDR3 covers 12 residues. This chain's CDR3 is CAVYRGTYEQYF. CDR3 coding DNA: TGTGCCGTATACAGGGGAACCTACGAGCAGTACTTC.

The chain combines TRBV6-1 with TRBJ2-1; the D call may be TRBD1 or TRBD2 (5 bases each). The V and J ends lost 7 bases and 3 bases respectively, with 10 bases between them. Germline CDR1 MNHNS, CDR2 SASEGT. The CDR3 contains 13 residues. The CDR3 coding sequence is TGTGCCAGCATCCGAGGGGACTACAATGAGCAGTTCTTC. The encoded protein is CASIRGDYNEQFF.

The V and J genes are TRBV4-3 and TRBJ2-3, with 7 bases matching TRBD2. V was clipped by 4 bases and J by 2 bases; unmatched bases: 18. This CDR3 is 19 amino acids long. Germline V gives CDR1 LGHNA, CDR2 YSLEER. As DNA, the CDR3 is TGCGCCAGCAGCCCAAGAATCGTGGGTCCAGCGGGGAACACAGATACGCAGTATTTT. This encodes CASSPRIVGPAGNTDTQYF.

V is TRBV7-6 and J is TRBJ2-5; TRBD1 aligns across 7 bases. The CDR3 is 15 amino acids. Germline-derived CDR1 and CDR2 are SGHVS and FNYEAQ. Trimming cost V 4 bases and J 7 bases; bases outside gene matches: 12. CDR3 DNA: TGTGCCAGCAGCTCCCAAAGTCAGGGGGTAGGGACCCAGTACTTC. It codes for CASSSQSQGVGTQYF.

The chain uses TRBV4-2 and TRBJ1-2; no reliable D call. Germline V gives CDR1 LGHNA, CDR2 YNFKEQ. V shed 0 bases and J shed 4 bases, with 15 bases lying between them. The CDR3 covers 16 residues. CDR3 amino acids: CASSQEGGQSLYGYTF. Written as DNA, the CDR3 is TGTGCCAGCAGCCAAGAAGGAGGGCAGAGCCTCTATGGCTACACCTTC.

This clonotype appeared a few times. The chain combines TRBV19 with TRBJ2-3; 11 nucleotides match TRBD2. The CDR3 is made up of 14 amino acids. V shed 8 bases and J 0 bases; nucleotides not matched to a gene: 1. Germline-derived CDR1 and CDR2 are LNHDA and SQIVND (reference sequence). This chain's CDR3 is CASGTSGSTDTQYF. The CDR3 coding sequence is TGTGCCAGTGGGACTAGCGGCAGCACAGATACGCAGTATTTT.

The rearrangement uses TRBV4-2 and TRBJ1-4; TRBD1 is a possible D gene (5 bases). Germline CDR1 is LGHNA and CDR2 is YNFKEQ. Trimming left V 5 bases short and J 2 bases short, with 9 bases between. This CDR3 is built from 14 residues. The CDR3 reads CASSADSTNEKLFF. CDR3 nucleotide sequence: TGTGCCAGCAGCGCAGACAGTACTAATGAAAAACTGTTTTTT.

The rearrangement joins TRBV27 to TRBJ2-3; 16 bases agree with TRBD2. Looked up from germline, CDR1 is MNHEY and CDR2 is SMNVEV (reference sequence). V lost 1 base, J lost 6 bases, and 4 bases stayed unmatched. The CDR3 is 17 amino acids. The chain's CDR3 is CASSLWGTSGRGDTQYF. The CDR3 DNA reads TGTGCCAGCAGTTTATGGGGGACTAGCGGGAGGGGGGATACGCAGTATTTT.

V usage is TRBV6-5 and J usage is TRBJ1-6; D gene ambiguous. Germline CDR1 is MNHEY and CDR2 is SVGAGI. Trimming took 2 bases from V and 9 from J, leaving 11 bases between them. CDR3 length: 14 residues. The CDR3 protein is CASSYGGGSSPLHF. The CDR3 region has the DNA TGTGCCAGCAGTTACGGAGGAGGGAGTTCACCCCTCCACTTT.

This chain uses TRBV18 with TRBJ2-1; D not certain. The CDR3 is made up of 12 amino acids. CDR1 and CDR2 from the germline V gene are KGHSH and LQKENI. Trimming took 3 bases from V and 9 from J, leaving 9 bases between them. The CDR3 loop reads CASSPRGSEQFF. For the CDR3, the DNA is TGTGCCAGCTCACCCCGAGGCAGTGAGCAGTTCTTC.

This clonotype was seen a handful of times. V usage is TRBV20-1 and J usage is TRBJ2-1, with TRBD2 matching 13 bases. Germline CDR1 reads DFQATT; CDR2 reads SNEGSKA (reference sequence). The CDR3 covers 19 residues. Germline trimming cut 3 bases from V and 0 bases from J; bases unmatched to any gene: 11. CDR3 region: CSARPQPGLAGTSYNEQFF. The CDR3 bases are TGCAGTGCTAGGCCCCAACCGGGACTAGCGGGAACCTCCTACAATGAGCAGTTCTTC.

CDR3 sequence reads: CASSQVRLAGVSGYEQYF. The CDR3, as DNA: TGTGCCAGCAGCCAAGTACGCCTAGCGGGAGTCTCCGGGTACGAGCAGTACTTC. The J gene is TRBJ2-7, the V gene TRBV4-2; 10 positions agree with TRBD2. Germline V gene sequence: CDR1 LGHNA, CDR2 YNFKEQ. The CDR3 covers 18 residues. Germline trimming cut 1 base from V and 4 bases from J; bases unmatched to any gene: 13.

This clonotype has only a few counts. The chain carries TRBV12-3 or TRBV12-4 and TRBJ1-2; perhaps TRBD1 as D (5 bases). The CDR3 has 18 amino acids. V shed 5 bases and J shed 2 bases, with 24 bases lying between them. The CDR3 sequence is CASSNYRLRQGSNYGYTF. CDR3 coding DNA: TGTGCCAGCAGTAATTATAGGCTTCGGCAGGGATCAAACTATGGCTACACCTTC.

The gene calls are TRBV20-1 and TRBJ2-2; 10 bases agree with TRBD2. The trim removed 1 base at V and 3 bases at J, leaving 5 bases unmatched. The CDR3 has 16 residues. Germline CDR1 reads DFQATT; CDR2 reads SNEGSKA (reference sequence). CDR3: CSARAPSGSYTGELFF. The CDR3, as DNA: TGCAGTGCTAGAGCCCCTAGCGGGAGTTACACCGGGGAGCTGTTTTTT.

The chain recombines TRBV29-1 with TRBJ1-1; D ambiguous. This CDR3 is built from 10 residues. Between the trimmed V and J ends, which lost 4 bases and 2 bases, there was a span of 2 bases. Germline values: CDR1 SQVTM, CDR2 ANQGSEA. In nucleotides, the CDR3 is TGCAGCGTTGTTAACACTGAAGCTTTCTTT. Protein sequence: CSVVNTEAFF.

This rearrangement joins TRBV30 to TRBJ1-5; no clear D. Germline V gene sequence: CDR1 GTSNPN, CDR2 SVGIG (reference sequence). Trimming left V 1 base short and J 5 bases short, with 18 bases between. The CDR3 is 16 residues long. CDR3 coding DNA: TGTGCCTGGAGTGGAAGGGTACTACTCGGAGATCAGCCCCAGCATTTT. Residues: CAWSGRVLLGDQPQHF. Based on the CDR3 plus reference TRBV30 and TRBJ1-5, the full variable domain is SQTIHQWPATLVQPVGSPLSLECTVEGTSNPNLYWYRQAAGRGLQLLFYSVGIGQISSEVPQNLSASRPQDRQFILSSKKLLLSDSGFYLCAWSGRVLLGDQPQHFGDGTRLSIL.

This chain connects TRBV24-1 to TRBJ2-7; no firm D call. CDR1 is KGHDR and CDR2 is SFDVKD in the germline V gene. V lost 5 bases, J lost 1 base, and 8 bases lay in between. The CDR3 runs to 13 residues. The DNA of the CDR3 is TGTGCCACCAGTGGCTCAATGTCCTACGAGCAGTACTTC. Protein sequence: CATSGSMSYEQYF.

This clonotype showed up just a few times. The genes are TRBV18 and TRBJ2-3; D is undetermined. The V gene lost 0 bases and the J gene lost 2 bases, with 6 bases spanning the gap. The length of the CDR3 is 14 residues. Germline V gene lookup returns CDR1 KGHSH and CDR2 LQKENI. CDR3 nucleotides: TGTGCCAGCTCACCACCTAGCCACACAGATACGCAGTATTTT. It encodes CASSPPSHTDTQYF.

This clonotype has a handful of counts. CDR3 amino acids: CASSSQGRGYTF. Here the CDR3 DNA reads TGTGCCAGCAGTTCTCAGGGAAGAGGCTACACCTTC. V and J are TRBV27 and TRBJ1-2; possible D gene TRBD1, 5 bases. CDR3 length equals 12 residues. Trimming removed 4 bases from V and 8 bases from J, with 11 bases in between. Germline CDR1 MNHEY, CDR2 SMNVEV (reference sequence).

V usage is TRBV29-1 and J usage is TRBJ1-4; tentative D call: TRBD1 (5 bases). The length of the CDR3 is 14 residues. V was trimmed by 7 bases and J by 7 bases, leaving 19 bases between them. Germline-derived CDR1 and CDR2 are SQVTM and ANQGSEA. The CDR3 reads CSARISGKGEKLFF. DNA of the CDR3: TGCAGCGCCCGGATCTCAGGGAAGGGTGAAAAACTGTTTTTT.

V gene TRBV20-1 combines with J gene TRBJ2-1; D is possibly TRBD1 (6 bases). CDR3 size: 13 residues. V dropped 8 bases and J dropped 0 bases, with 11 bases sitting between them. CDR1 is DFQATT, CDR2 SNEGSKA, per germline (reference sequence). CDR3 in DNA: TGCAGTCGAGGGGGAGCCTCCTACAATGAGCAGTTCTTC. Residues: CSRGGASYNEQFF.

V gene TRBV7-2 combines with J gene TRBJ2-1; tentatively, D is TRBD1 or TRBD2 (6 bases each). This CDR3 has 18 amino acids. The ends were cut back, 5 bases at V and 0 bases at J, with 20 bases in the middle. The germline V gene has CDR1 SGHTA and CDR2 FQGNSA. CDR3 sequence: CASSPRGGSASSYNEQFF. In DNA form, the CDR3 reads TGTGCCAGCAGCCCCCGAGGGGGGAGCGCTAGCTCCTACAATGAGCAGTTCTTC.

This clonotype has only a few counts. The genes are TRBV7-2 and TRBJ2-7; D call uncertain. Germline CDR1 SGHTA, CDR2 FQGNSA. V gave up 1 base and J gave up 3 bases, with 13 bases separating them. The length of the CDR3 is 15 residues. The CDR3 loop reads CASSLVVDTLYEQYF. The CDR3 DNA reads as TGTGCCAGCAGCTTAGTGGTCGACACCCTCTACGAGCAGTACTTC.

This clonotype was observed a few times. The chain has TRBV6-1 and TRBJ1-4; possibly TRBD1 for D (6 bases). Per germline, CDR1 MNHNS and CDR2 SASEGT. Trimming pared 5 bases from V and 4 bases from J, leaving 8 bases between. The CDR3 runs to 13 residues. The CDR3 protein is CASSTGFNEKLFF. In DNA form, the CDR3 reads TGTGCCAGCAGTACAGGGTTTAATGAAAAACTGTTTTTT.

This chain connects TRBV5-1 to TRBJ2-7; D not certain. Trimming stripped 0 bases from V and 4 bases from J, with 5 bases between. Germline lookup yields CDR1 SGHRS and CDR2 YFSETQ. The length of the CDR3 is 12 residues. CDR3 region: CASSLGGYEQYF. CDR3 sequence (DNA): TGCGCCAGCAGCTTGGGTGGATACGAGCAGTACTTC.

The sample holds a few counts of this clonotype. The chain combines TRBV11-2 with TRBJ2-3; D gene ambiguous. The CDR3 length is 14 residues. Trimming cost V 5 bases and J 2 bases, with 11 bases left between them. Germline V lookup: CDR1 SGHAT, CDR2 FQNNGV. As DNA, the CDR3 is TGTGCCAGCAGCCCACCGCCATCCACAGATACGCAGTATTTT. Translating gives CASSPPPSTDTQYF.

This clonotype was recorded a few times. V gene TRBV2 combines with J gene TRBJ1-5; D gene uncertain. CDR1 and CDR2 from the germline V gene are SNHLY and FYNNEI. Trimming cost V 4 bases and J 4 bases, with 11 bases left between them. The CDR3 runs to 14 residues. CDR3 coding DNA: TGTGCCAGCAGTGGGGTCAGCCCAAATCAGCCCCAGCATTTT. It translates to CASSGVSPNQPQHF.

The chain uses TRBV20-1 and TRBJ2-1, with 9 bases lining up with TRBD2. The germline gives CDR1 DFQATT, CDR2 SNEGSKA (reference sequence). CDR3 length equals 15 residues. Losses at the gene ends were 6 bases for V and 7 bases for J; bases not matched to a gene: 13. The CDR3 nucleotides read TGCAGTGCCCATTTAGCGGGAGAGGGGCGGAATGAGCAGTTCTTC. This translates into CSAHLAGEGRNEQFF.

This chain connects TRBV6-1 to TRBJ2-3; D may be TRBD2 (5 bases). Trimming left V 6 bases short and J 6 bases short, with 13 bases between. Germline V gene lookup returns CDR1 MNHNS and CDR2 SASEGT. The CDR3 loop spans 13 amino acids. CDR3 in amino acids: CASRRRFGDTQYF. CDR3 coding DNA: TGTGCCAGCAGACGGAGGTTTGGGGATACGCAGTATTTT.

The rearrangement joins TRBV12-3 or TRBV12-4 to TRBJ2-5; D remains ambiguous. CDR3 length equals 15 residues. V gave up 3 bases and J gave up 0 bases, with 11 bases separating them. The CDR3 loop reads CASSFRNSYQETQYF. CDR3 nucleotide sequence: TGTGCCAGCAGTTTTCGTAACAGCTACCAAGAGACCCAGTACTTC.

The chain uses TRBV6-1 and TRBJ2-5; TRBD1 matches at 7 bases. Germline lookup yields CDR1 MNHNS and CDR2 SASEGT. The CDR3 is made up of 14 amino acids. The junction had 8 bases not matched to a gene; V was cut back by 6 bases and J by 4 bases. The CDR3 nucleotides are TGTGCCAGCAGAGCCGGGACAGAACCAGAGACCCAGTACTTC. Translation: CASRAGTEPETQYF.